Below, 31 T cell receptor beta chains from the same sample are listed, as sequenced in a study of T-cell memory formation after mild COVID-19. One entry per CDR3 protein results from TCRdb running MiXCR on the 5' RACE reads. The sample has fewer than 700,000 distinct CDR3 sequences; about a sixth are singletons. Sequenced input: PBMCs or a T cell subset sorted from them (not recorded which). Source of these receptors: an adult woman who had mild COVID-19 (a few samples of this study predate the infection). Cell type and time point are not known.

This clonotype came up a few times. The chain carries TRBV20-1 and TRBJ2-7; TRBD2 is a possible D gene (6 bases). Germline lookup yields CDR1 DFQATT and CDR2 SNEGSKA (reference sequence). V lost 0 bases and J 0 bases, leaving 15 bases between the germline ends. The CDR3 has 16 amino acids. CDR3 in DNA: TGCAGTGCTAGAGACCCGGGACTCAGGAGCTCCTACGAGCAGTACTTC. It specifies CSARDPGLRSSYEQYF.

The chain carries TRBV30 and TRBJ2-7; possible D gene TRBD2, 6 bases. Germline V gene sequence: CDR1 GTSNPN, CDR2 SVGIG (reference sequence). The CDR3 extends over 12 amino acids. In nucleotides, the CDR3 is TGTGCTGGGTCCCCGGGGGCCTACGAGCAGTACTTC. Translating gives CAGSPGAYEQYF.

This clonotype was detected only once. The V and J genes are TRBV1 and TRBJ2-6; the table's D call, TRBD1, has no DNA check behind it. TRBV1 is reported as a pseudogene. CDR3 length: 16 amino acids. CDR3 sequence (DNA): TGCACCAGCAGCCGAGACGGGGGGTCCGGGGCCAACGTCCTGACTTTC. It yields the protein CTSSRDGGSGANVLTF.

The chain joins TRBV3-1 to TRBJ2-4; D uncertain. Trimming pared 2 bases from V and 1 base from J, leaving 6 bases between. Germline V lookup: CDR1 LGHDT, CDR2 YNNKEL (reference sequence). The CDR3 has 14 amino acids. The CDR3 DNA follows: TGTGCCAGCAGCCAACAAGTGGCCAAAAACATTCAGTACTTC. It specifies CASSQQVAKNIQYF.

The V call is TRBV25-1, the J call TRBJ2-7; D perhaps matches TRBD2 (6 bases). The CDR3 sequence is 13 residues long. Trimming left V 8 bases short and J 5 bases short, with 16 bases between. Germline-derived CDR1 and CDR2 are MGHDK and SYGVNS. The CDR3 is CASDNGGLHEQYF. CDR3 sequence (DNA): TGTGCCAGCGACAATGGGGGACTCCACGAGCAGTACTTC.

Concerning this clonotype itself: At one end the junction does not follow the germline gene, possibly because of a read error. V is TRBV20-1 and J is TRBJ2-7, with 15 bases aligning to TRBD2. This CDR3 spans 14 amino acids. Per the germline V gene, CDR1 is DFQATT and CDR2 is SNEGSKA (reference sequence). Here the CDR3 reads CSARGLAGGHEQHF. CDR3 sequence (DNA): TGCAGTGCCCGGGGACTAGCGGGAGGACACGAGCAGCACTTC.

About this clonotype: This may stem from a read error, because a much larger clone lies one nucleotide away. No conserved phenylalanine or tryptophan is present at the end of the CDR3, so a read error is the likely explanation. The rearrangement joins TRBV30 to TRBJ1-2; D gene ambiguous. Germline V gene data show CDR1 as GTSNPN and CDR2 as SVGIG (reference sequence). This CDR3 spans 13 amino acids. V gave up 0 bases and J gave up 2 bases, with 7 bases separating them. Here the CDR3 reads CAWSVDENYGYTL. The DNA of the CDR3 is TGTGCCTGGAGTGTTGACGAGAACTATGGCTACACCTTA.

This clonotype has ten or more counts. The J gene is TRBJ2-4, the V gene TRBV24-1, with D uncertain. Trimming pared 0 bases from V and 7 bases from J, leaving 6 bases between. The CDR3 has 13 residues. Germline assignment: CDR1 KGHDR and CDR2 SFDVKD. DNA of the CDR3: TGTGCCACCAGTGATTTGAACGGGAACATTCAGTACTTC. This sequence encodes CATSDLNGNIQYF.

V gene TRBV10-1 combines with J gene TRBJ2-3; D possibly corresponds to TRBD1 (5 bases). Germline V gives CDR1 WNHNN, CDR2 SYGVQD (reference sequence). V was shortened by 2 bases and J by 2 bases, with 17 bases between the two germline ends. The CDR3 totals 17 residues. In DNA form, the CDR3 reads TGCGCCAGCAGTGAGCCCTCTCGACAGATTGACACAGATACGCAGTATTTT. Amino acid sequence: CASSEPSRQIDTDTQYF.

This clonotype turned up a few times. The CDR3 is CASSQISGVIQYF. CDR3 DNA sequence: TGCGCCAGCAGCCAGATCAGCGGGGTGATCCAGTACTTC. The chain joins TRBV4-1 to TRBJ2-5, with 7 bases lining up with TRBD2. CDR3 length equals 13 residues. Germline CDR1 reads MGHRA; CDR2 reads YSYEKL. Losses at the gene ends were 3 bases for V and 10 bases for J; bases not matched to a gene: 8.

V and J are TRBV9 and TRBJ2-5, with 10 bases lining up with TRBD2. This CDR3 is 15 amino acids long. Trimming took 5 bases from V and 3 from J; bases not matched to a gene: 7. Germline V gene data show CDR1 as SGDLS and CDR2 as YYNGEE. DNA for the CDR3: TGTGCCAGCAGTCCGGGACTAGCGTATGAAGAGACCCAGTACTTC. It codes for CASSPGLAYEETQYF.

This clonotype was detected a few times. The V gene is TRBV20-1, the J gene TRBJ1-6; perhaps TRBD1 as D (6 bases). Trimming removed 0 bases from V and 6 bases from J, with 15 bases in between. Germline V CDR1 and CDR2: DFQATT, SNEGSKA (reference sequence). This CDR3 comprises 16 residues. The CDR3 loop reads CSARDRAGGPNSPLHF. The CDR3 DNA is TGCAGTGCTAGAGATCGGGCCGGGGGGCCTAATTCACCCCTCCACTTT.

This clonotype has just a few counts. V gene TRBV2 combines with J gene TRBJ1-1; D gene unclear. The germline V gene has CDR1 SNHLY and CDR2 FYNNEI. The CDR3 is 12 residues long. V was pared by 6 bases and J by 0 bases, with 5 bases between. The CDR3 DNA is TGTGCCAGCAGCAGGATGAACACTGAAGCTTTCTTT. It yields the protein CASSRMNTEAFF. Combining the CDR3 with reference TRBV2 and TRBJ1-1 gives the whole variable domain EPEVTQTPSHQVTQMGQEVILRCVPISNHLYFYWYRQILGQKVEFLVSFYNNEISEKSEIFDDQFSVERPDGSNFTLKIRSTKLEDSAMYFCASSRMNTEAFFGQGTRLTVV.

This chain connects TRBV7-3 to TRBJ2-1, with 8 nucleotides matching TRBD2. The length of the CDR3 is 16 residues. From germline, CDR1 is SGHTA and CDR2 FQGTGA. Trimming took 3 bases from V and 3 from J; bases not matched to a gene: 7. The CDR3 is CASSFGGGPIYNEQFF. The CDR3 DNA follows: TGTGCCAGCAGCTTCGGCGGGGGGCCGATCTACAATGAGCAGTTCTTC.

This clonotype was seen ten or more times. The rearrangement joins TRBV20-1 to TRBJ1-1; no definite D call. V gave up 5 bases and J gave up 6 bases, with 16 bases separating them. Germline assignment: CDR1 DFQATT and CDR2 SNEGSKA (reference sequence). This CDR3 has 13 residues. CDR3 nucleotides: TGCAGTGCTCTCCAAGGGTTCCTCGCTGAAGCTTTCTTT. Translating gives CSALQGFLAEAFF.

The rearrangement uses TRBV6-1 and TRBJ2-1; 8 nucleotides align to TRBD1. J was trimmed by 2 bases and V by 5 bases; bases with no gene match: 8. CDR3 length equals 16 residues. Germline V lookup: CDR1 MNHNS, CDR2 SASEGT. The CDR3 sequence: CASSKRQGSTYNEQFF. DNA of the CDR3: TGTGCCAGCAGTAAACGACAGGGGAGTACCTACAATGAGCAGTTCTTC.

Many counts were recorded for this clonotype. The chain has TRBV5-1 and TRBJ2-3; TRBD2 matches at 9 bases. The CDR3 is 16 residues long. V lost 0 bases, J lost 2 bases, and 4 bases stayed unmatched. Germline values: CDR1 SGHRS, CDR2 YFSETQ. CDR3 DNA: TGCGCCAGCAGCTTGGGTCTAGCGGGGACCACAGATACGCAGTATTTT. Encoded protein: CASSLGLAGTTDTQYF.

Only a few counts were recorded for this clonotype. The chain uses TRBV18 and TRBJ2-7; 11 nucleotides agree with TRBD1. The length of the CDR3 is 15 residues. V lost 3 bases, J lost 5 bases, and 6 bases stayed unmatched. Germline V CDR1 and CDR2: KGHSH, LQKENI. CDR3 protein: CASSPSPGQGDEQYF. In DNA, the CDR3 is TGTGCCAGCTCACCGTCCCCGGGACAGGGGGACGAGCAGTACTTC.

The V call is TRBV19, the J call TRBJ2-1; D is unclear. The CDR3 length is 11 residues. The V gene lost 3 bases and the J gene lost 7 bases, with 4 bases spanning the gap. Germline V gene lookup returns CDR1 LNHDA and CDR2 SQIVND (reference sequence). This CDR3 reads CASSIVNEQFF. The CDR3 nucleotides are TGTGCCAGTAGTATTGTGAATGAGCAGTTCTTC.

The gene calls are TRBV7-9 and TRBJ2-3; 10 bases map to TRBD1. After removal of 4 bases from V and 5 bases from J, the junction contained 6 bases not matched to a gene. The germline gives CDR1 SEHNR, CDR2 FQNEAQ (reference sequence). This CDR3 is built from 15 residues. The CDR3 DNA sequence: TGTGCCAGCAGCTCCCAATGGGACAGGGGAGATACGCAGTATTTT. Translating it yields CASSSQWDRGDTQYF. Combining the CDR3 with reference TRBV7-9 and TRBJ2-3 gives the whole variable domain DTGVSQNPRHKITKRGQNVTFRCDPISEHNRLYWYRQTLGQGPEFLTYFQNEAQLEKSRLLSDRFSAERPKGSFSTLEIQRTEQGDSAMYLCASSSQWDRGDTQYFGPGTRLTVL.

This clonotype was seen more than once but under ten times. The gene calls are TRBV5-1 and TRBJ1-4; D is ambiguous. This CDR3 spans 16 amino acids. Germline CDR1 is SGHRS and CDR2 is YFSETQ. V gave up 0 bases and J gave up 2 bases, with 11 bases separating them. The CDR3 DNA reads TGCGCCAGCAGCTTGGTTGTCGGAGCGACTAATGAAAAACTGTTTTTT. Translation: CASSLVVGATNEKLFF.

The CDR3 spells CASSLIPSSTIPTGELFF. CDR3 nucleotides: TGTGCCAGCAGCTTAATTCCCTCCTCGACTATACCCACCGGGGAGCTGTTTTTT. J is TRBJ2-2 and V is TRBV7-3, with D possibly TRBD2 on 5 matching bases. V gave up 1 base and J gave up 4 bases, with 19 bases separating them. Germline V gene data show CDR1 as SGHTA and CDR2 as FQGTGA. The CDR3 covers 18 residues. Variable domain in full (rest from reference TRBV7-3 and TRBJ2-2): GAGVSQTPSNKVTEKGKYVELRCDPISGHTALYWYRQSLGQGPEFLIYFQGTGAADDSGLPNDRFFAVRPEGSVSTLKIQRTERGDSAVYLCASSLIPSSTIPTGELFFGEGSRLTVL.

This clonotype was detected a few times. This CDR3 is CASSLEAQGGSYNSPLHF. The CDR3 coding sequence is TGTGCCAGCAGCTTGGAGGCGCAGGGGGGGTCCTATAATTCACCCCTCCACTTT. The chain has TRBV5-5 and TRBJ1-6; TRBD1 matches at 7 bases. Unmatched junction bases numbered 7, after V lost 0 bases and J lost 1 base. Germline lookup yields CDR1 SGHKS and CDR2 YYEKEE (reference sequence). CDR3 size: 18 residues.

This clonotype was counted at least ten times. The genes are TRBV6-1 and TRBJ1-5; D is possibly TRBD1 (5 bases). V was cut by 5 bases and J by 6 bases, with 26 bases left in between. This CDR3 region has 18 residues. Germline V gives CDR1 MNHNS, CDR2 SASEGT. The CDR3 bases are TGTGCCAGCAGTCCTACGTTGCGGACACAGGTGGGGGGTCAGCCCCAGCATTTT. Its protein product is CASSPTLRTQVGGQPQHF.

The chain uses TRBV7-8 and TRBJ2-7; 7 nucleotides match TRBD1. The germline CDR1 and CDR2 sequences are SGHVS and FQNEAQ. The CDR3 consists of 19 residues. Trimming at V came to 5 bases and at J to 3 bases, leaving 22 bases not matched to a gene. CDR3 in amino acids: CASSHRSTTGTEPSYEQYF. CDR3 nucleotides: TGTGCCAGCAGCCACCGTTCAACGACAGGGACAGAGCCAAGCTACGAGCAGTACTTC.

The chain combines TRBV3-1 with TRBJ2-7; D is possibly TRBD1 or TRBD2 (6 bases each). From germline, CDR1 is LGHDT and CDR2 YNNKEL (reference sequence). Deletions cut 7 bases from V and 5 bases from J, with 18 bases between. The CDR3 contains 14 residues. The CDR3 protein is CASKGGERGHEQYF. The CDR3 DNA is TGTGCCAGCAAGGGGGGCGAGAGGGGCCACGAGCAGTACTTC.

Only a few counts were recorded for this clonotype. A junction end diverges from the germline sequence, so it may reflect a read error. The V call is TRBV29-1, the J call TRBJ2-1, with D possibly being TRBD1 (5 bases). The germline gives CDR1 SQVTM, CDR2 ANQGSEA. The CDR3 contains 13 residues. The CDR3 loop reads CSFDRSSYNEQFF. In DNA form, the CDR3 reads TGCAGCTTTGACAGAAGCTCCTACAATGAGCAGTTCTTC.

This sequence joins TRBV30 and TRBJ1-2; no clear D. Trimming left V 3 bases short and J 7 bases short, with 15 bases between. The germline V gene has CDR1 GTSNPN and CDR2 SVGIG (reference sequence). This CDR3 spans 13 amino acids. CDR3 sequence (DNA): TGTGCCTGGAGCGGGTCGGTGGGCAGTGGCTACACCTTC. Protein sequence: CAWSGSVGSGYTF.

This clonotype was found a few times. J is TRBJ1-4 and V is TRBV5-1; D is unresolved. The CDR3 has 16 residues. In germline, CDR1 is SGHRS, CDR2 YFSETQ. Trimming stripped 4 bases from V and 2 bases from J, with 15 bases between. The CDR3 here is CASSLRGGMTNEKLFF. The CDR3 nucleotides are TGCGCCAGCAGCCTCCGCGGCGGAATGACTAATGAAAAACTGTTTTTT.

The gene calls are TRBV20-1 and TRBJ2-6; 7 nucleotides line up with TRBD2. The length of the CDR3 is 16 residues. Trimming took 6 bases from V and 1 from J; bases not matched to a gene: 9. Germline loops: CDR1 DFQATT, CDR2 SNEGSKA (reference sequence). The CDR3, as DNA: TGCAGTGCCCGGGGGGTAGACTATTCTGGGGCCAACGTCCTGACTTTC. Translated: CSARGVDYSGANVLTF.

This clonotype was detected only a few times. The gene calls are TRBV11-2 and TRBJ2-7; D could derive from TRBD1 or TRBD2 (5 bases each). The germline V gene has CDR1 SGHAT and CDR2 FQNNGV. Between the trimmed V and J ends, which lost 5 bases and 6 bases, there was a span of 17 bases. This CDR3 is built from 14 residues. CDR3 DNA: TGTGCCAGCAGCCTAGCCCGGACAACAGGCGAGCAGTACTTC. It is translated as CASSLARTTGEQYF.